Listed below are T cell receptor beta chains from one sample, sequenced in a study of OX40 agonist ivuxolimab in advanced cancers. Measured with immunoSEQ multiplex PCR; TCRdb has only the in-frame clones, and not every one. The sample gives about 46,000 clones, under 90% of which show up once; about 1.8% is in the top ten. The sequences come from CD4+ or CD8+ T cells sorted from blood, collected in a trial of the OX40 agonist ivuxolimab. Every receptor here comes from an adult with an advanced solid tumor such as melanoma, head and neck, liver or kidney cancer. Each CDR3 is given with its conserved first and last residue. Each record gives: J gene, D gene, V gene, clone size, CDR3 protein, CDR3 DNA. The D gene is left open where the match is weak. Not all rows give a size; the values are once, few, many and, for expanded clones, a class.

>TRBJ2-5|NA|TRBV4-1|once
CASSQAYTGTNKETQYF
TGCGCCAGCAGCCAAGCCTACACCGGGACGAACAAAGAGACCCAGTACTTC
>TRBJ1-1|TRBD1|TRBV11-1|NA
CASSLVSGTAIEAFF
TGTGCCAGCAGCTTAGTTTCCGGGACAGCCATTGAAGCTTTCTTT
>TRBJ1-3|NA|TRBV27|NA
CASSLNFSPGNTIYF
TGTGCCAGCAGCCTTAACTTCTCTCCTGGAAACACCATATATTTT
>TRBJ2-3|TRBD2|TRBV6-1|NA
CASSEAVSGGIRDTQYF
TGTGCCAGCAGTGAAGCGGTCTCGGGAGGAATAAGGGATACGCAGTATTTT
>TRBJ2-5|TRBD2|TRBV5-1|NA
CASSLGGTIEETQYF
TGCGCCAGCAGCTTGGGCGGGACTATTGAAGAGACCCAGTACTTC
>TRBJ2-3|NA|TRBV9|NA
CASSVALGSTDTQYF
TGTGCCAGCAGCGTAGCTTTGGGTAGCACAGATACGCAGTATTTT
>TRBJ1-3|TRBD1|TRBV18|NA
CASSEQGAAGNTIYF
TGTGCCAGCTCCGAACAGGGGGCGGCTGGAAACACCATATATTTT
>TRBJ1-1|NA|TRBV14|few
CASSWRSSNTEAFF
TGTGCCAGCAGCTGGCGGTCCAGCAACACTGAAGCTTTCTTT
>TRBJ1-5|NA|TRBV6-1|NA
CASSAMGGQPQHF
TGTGCCAGCAGTGCGATGGGAGGCCAGCCCCAGCATTTT
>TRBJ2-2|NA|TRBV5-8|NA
CASSRMKGNTGELFF
TGTGCCAGCAGCAGGATGAAGGGGAACACCGGGGAGCTGTTTTTT
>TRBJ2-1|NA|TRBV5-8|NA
CASGEISYNEQFF
TGTGCCAGCGGGGAAATCTCCTACAATGAGCAGTTCTTC
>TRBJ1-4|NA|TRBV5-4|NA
CASSLEGDEKLFF
TGTGCCAGCAGCTTGGAGGGCGATGAAAAACTGTTTTTT
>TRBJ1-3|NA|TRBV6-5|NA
CASSESTVEDTIYF
TGTGCCAGCAGTGAATCGACAGTGGAAGACACCATATATTTT
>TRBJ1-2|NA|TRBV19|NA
CASSMPGTANYGYTF
TGTGCCAGTAGTATGCCTGGCACAGCTAACTATGGCTACACCTTC
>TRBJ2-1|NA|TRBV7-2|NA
CASSLVRGSEQFF
TGTGCCAGCAGCTTAGTACGCGGGTCTGAGCAGTTCTTC
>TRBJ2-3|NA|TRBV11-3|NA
CASSFYTDTQYF
TGTGCCAGCAGCTTCTACACAGATACGCAGTATTTT
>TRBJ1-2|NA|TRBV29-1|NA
CSVSGNYGYTF
TGCAGCGTATCAGGGAACTATGGCTACACCTTC
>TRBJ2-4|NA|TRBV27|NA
CASSFSAVLAKNIQYF
TGTGCCAGCAGTTTCTCGGCTGTGCTAGCCAAAAACATTCAGTACTTC
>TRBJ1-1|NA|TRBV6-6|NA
CASSYGVENTEAFF
TGTGCCAGCAGTTACGGGGTTGAGAACACTGAAGCTTTCTTT
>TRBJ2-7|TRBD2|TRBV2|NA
CASRTGTRLEQYF
TGTGCCAGCAGGACCGGGACTAGACTCGAGCAGTACTTC
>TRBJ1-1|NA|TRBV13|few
CASRLTEGKAFF
TGTGCCAGCAGGCTGACGGAGGGTAAAGCTTTCTTT
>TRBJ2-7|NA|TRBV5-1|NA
CASSLAQAEQYF
TGCGCCAGCAGCTTGGCCCAAGCTGAGCAGTACTTC
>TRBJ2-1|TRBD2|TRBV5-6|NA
CASSQTSGGAEEQFF
TGTGCCAGCAGCCAAACTAGCGGGGGGGCGGAAGAGCAGTTCTTC
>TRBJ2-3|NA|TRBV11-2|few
CASTGVFRTDTQYF
TGTGCCAGCACCGGGGTGTTTCGCACAGATACGCAGTATTTT